This T cell receptor (beta chain) stems from a study of cytotoxic CD8 clonotypes in ibrutinib-treated CLL. Study details: The patients, about a dozen relapsed/refractory and fewer than 16 treatment-naive, included about 18 who were IGHV unmutated.

Concerning this clone itself: Antigen: not known.

The V end was cut by 1 base, the J end by 3 bases, with 13 bases between. The CDR3 has 15 amino acids. Germline V CDR1 and CDR2: SGHRS, YFSETQ. Study-level results: Treatment saw public clonotypes, which were uncommon, either contract or stay stable. Upon ibrutinib response clonality rose, and upon progression it fell back toward baseline.

Sequencing was performed with immunoSEQ multiplex PCR; in TCRdb, only in-frame clones are kept and a portion is missing. The sample carries some 150,000 clones, 75% to 80% recorded once. The genes are TRBV5-1 and TRBJ1-1, with D perhaps TRBD1 (5 bases). This receptor was obtained from a human donor with chronic lymphocytic leukemia. Sequences were derived from PBMCs, sampled after 24 months of ibrutinib treatment. The CDR3 region is CASSLNPGQDTEAFF. DNA of the CDR3: TGCGCCAGCAGCTTGAATCCAGGGCAAGACACTGAAGCTTTCTTT.